This T cell receptor beta chain came from a study of blood T cell repertoires in COVID-19. Turning to the study itself: Spain, Italy and the United States supplied samples that represented acute and convalescent COVID-19. Sample material is recorded as cDNA or gDNA derived from T cells, B-cell-depleted T cells, or PBMCs.

Participants spanned ages about 18 to 89 years and resided in over 20 US areas. Which cohort a participant joined came from the clinical history participants gave. Here immunoSEQ multiplex PCR was the method, and the copy in TCRdb shows in-frame clones only, minus some. The sample yields around 190,000 clones, 75% to 90% seen once. Sample: PBMCs or T cells enriched from blood (not recorded which). This TCR derives from a man aged 35 to 55 who had recovered from COVID-19.

CDR3 sequence reads: CASSRTGLRELFF. CDR3 bases: TGTGCCAGCAGTCGGACAGGGCTTAGGGAGCTGTTTTTT. This chain uses TRBV6-5 with TRBJ1-4; 8 nucleotides match TRBD1. The DNA end is a closer match to TRBJ2-2, so the J assignment may be wrong. Germline V CDR1 and CDR2: MNHEY, SVGAGI. The CDR3 length is 13 residues.